The 22 T cell receptor beta chains reported below all come from one sample, sequenced in a study of T-cell reconstitution after alpha-beta-depleted transplantation in children. Unique molecular identifiers featured in how the TCRbeta library was prepared. Via MiXCR, TCRdb re-called the PCR reads, giving one row per CDR3 protein. Of approximately 150,000 distinct CDR3 sequences in the sample, around 10% were seen once. Sequencing was performed on PBMCs, mostly from graft donor cells, taken 180 days after TCRalphabeta/CD19-depleted stem cell transplant. These receptors were collected from a female patient aged 2-15 years who had a stem cell transplant for congenital amegakaryocytic thrombocytopenia, so the T cells may come from the graft donor.

In its sample, this clonotype was seen many times. The chain recombines TRBV12-3 or TRBV12-4 with TRBJ1-6, with D tentatively TRBD1 (6 bases). Trimming stripped 6 bases from V and 8 bases from J, with 14 bases between. The CDR3 loop spans 14 amino acids. DNA for the CDR3: TGTGCCAGCAGCCCGACAGGTTCGGATTCACCCCTCCACTTT. Its translation: CASSPTGSDSPLHF.

This rearrangement joins TRBV28 to TRBJ1-2, with D tentatively TRBD1 (6 bases). The CDR3 contains 14 residues. Trimming took off 3 bases at V and 4 bases at J, with 12 bases between the two ends. Germline V lookup: CDR1 MDHEN, CDR2 SYDVKM. The CDR3 DNA reads TGTGCCAGCAGTTTTTCTGGGGGGCCCTATGGCTACACCTTC. Protein product: CASSFSGGPYGYTF.

This clonotype came up a few times. The chain combines TRBV5-1 with TRBJ2-3, with D perhaps matching TRBD1 (5 bases). V shed 3 bases and J shed 7 bases, with 9 bases lying between them. The CDR3 is 12 amino acids. CDR1 is SGHRS and CDR2 is YFSETQ in the germline V gene. DNA of the CDR3: TGCGCCAGCAGCTCGGACACTCATACGCAGTATTTT. Its translation is CASSSDTHTQYF. Drawing the rest from reference TRBV5-1 and TRBJ2-3, the complete variable domain is KAGVTQTPRYLIKTRGQQVTLSCSPISGHRSVSWYQQTPGQGLQFLFEYFSETQRNKGNFPGRFSGRQFSNSRSEMNVSTLELGDSALYLCASSSDTHTQYFGPGTRLTVL.

The rearrangement uses TRBV29-1 and TRBJ2-5; D gene unclear. Germline values: CDR1 SQVTM, CDR2 ANQGSEA. This CDR3 contains 12 residues. Trimming took 4 bases from V and 4 from J, leaving 10 bases between them. CDR3 DNA sequence: TGCAGCGTTGTATCCTCTGGAGAGACCCAGTACTTC. Translated: CSVVSSGETQYF.

This clonotype was seen many times. This chain connects TRBV5-1 to TRBJ2-2; 9 positions match TRBD2. Germline V gene lookup returns CDR1 SGHRS and CDR2 YFSETQ. The CDR3 contains 17 residues. The V gene end was trimmed by 1 base and the J gene end by 5 bases; junction bases not matched to a gene: 9. The CDR3 bases are TGCGCCAGCAGCTTGTTGCCGCAGGGACTAGCTACCGGGGAGCTGTTTTTT. It translates to CASSLLPQGLATGELFF.

The rearrangement links TRBV5-1 to TRBJ2-7, with 10 bases lining up with TRBD2. The CDR3 consists of 16 residues. V lost 3 bases, J lost 3 bases, and 9 bases stayed unmatched. The germline CDR1 and CDR2 sequences are SGHRS and YFSETQ. CDR3 in amino acids: CASSYGLAAGFYEQYF. DNA for the CDR3: TGCGCCAGCAGCTACGGACTAGCGGCGGGGTTCTACGAGCAGTACTTC. Looking up the rest from reference TRBV5-1 and TRBJ2-7 gives the full variable domain: KAGVTQTPRYLIKTRGQQVTLSCSPISGHRSVSWYQQTPGQGLQFLFEYFSETQRNKGNFPGRFSGRQFSNSRSEMNVSTLELGDSALYLCASSYGLAAGFYEQYFGPGTRLTVT.

This clonotype was detected only a few times. The rearrangement uses TRBV12-3 or TRBV12-4 and TRBJ1-2; D unclear. The V end was cut by 5 bases, the J end by 2 bases, with 15 bases between. CDR3 size: 15 residues. CDR3 sequence: CASSPRRRPNYGYTF. In DNA, the CDR3 is TGTGCCAGCAGTCCCCGCCGCCGCCCCAACTATGGCTACACCTTC.

This clonotype showed up many times. The J gene is TRBJ2-3, the V gene TRBV3-1; the D is unclear. The CDR3 covers 14 residues. V was clipped by 0 bases and J by 12 bases, with 16 bases between them. In germline, CDR1 is LGHDT, CDR2 YNNKEL (reference sequence). The CDR3: CASSQDTVSQVQYF. The DNA for the CDR3 is TGTGCCAGCAGCCAAGATACGGTGAGCCAGGTCCAGTATTTT.

This clonotype appeared a few times. CDR3 in DNA: TGTGCCAGCAGCTTATACGTCGGACCCCTTGGGACCTACGAGCAGTACTTC. This sequence encodes CASSLYVGPLGTYEQYF. The genes are TRBV7-9 and TRBJ2-7, with D uncertain. CDR3 size: 17 residues. Germline V gene data show CDR1 as SEHNR and CDR2 as FQNEAQ (reference sequence). V lost 2 bases, J lost 2 bases, and 19 bases lay in between.

Many counts were recorded for this clonotype. CDR3 DNA sequence: TGTGCCTGGAGTTCTAGCCCTTATGGCTACACCTTC. It encodes CAWSSSPYGYTF. The J gene is TRBJ1-2, the V gene TRBV30, with D unclear. CDR3 length: 12 residues. The germline CDR1 and CDR2 sequences are GTSNPN and SVGIG (reference sequence). Trimming took 2 bases from V and 5 from J, leaving 9 bases between them.

This clonotype was seen many times. The chain links TRBV7-9 to TRBJ2-3; 9 bases are shared with TRBD2. Germline trimming cut 7 bases from V and 4 bases from J; bases unmatched to any gene: 6. In germline, CDR1 is SEHNR, CDR2 FQNEAQ (reference sequence). The length of the CDR3 is 14 residues. CDR3 loop: CASKRGGAADTQYF. The CDR3 bases are TGTGCCAGCAAACGCGGGGGGGCCGCAGATACGCAGTATTTT.

In the case of this clonotype: One junction end does not reproduce the germline sequence, and a read error may be involved. The chain combines TRBV3-1 with TRBJ2-1; unclear D gene. The germline V gene has CDR1 LGHDT and CDR2 YNNKEL (reference sequence). The CDR3 length is 15 residues. The DNA of the CDR3 is TGTGCCACCAGCCAAACTCCCGGAACCGGACCGGAGCAGTTCTTC. Translating gives CATSQTPGTGPEQFF.

This clonotype was recorded at least ten times. The rearrangement joins TRBV20-1 to TRBJ1-1; D is unresolved. Germline CDR1 reads DFQATT; CDR2 reads SNEGSKA (reference sequence). The V end was cut by 2 bases, the J end by 2 bases, with 6 bases between. This CDR3 is 12 amino acids long. CDR3 amino acids: CSARRRNTEAFF. The CDR3 DNA reads as TGCAGTGCTAGAAGAAGAAACACTGAAGCTTTCTTT.

Many counts were recorded for this clonotype. The chain has TRBV25-1 and TRBJ2-7; D not resolved. V was pared by 4 bases and J by 2 bases, with 9 bases between. Germline values: CDR1 MGHDK, CDR2 SYGVNS. CDR3 length: 13 amino acids. This CDR3 is CASSVLGAYEQYF. The CDR3 DNA follows: TGTGCCAGCAGTGTCCTAGGAGCCTACGAGCAGTACTTC.

This clonotype was picked up a small number of times. CDR3 bases: TGTGCCAGCTCACCGGGACTAGCGGGAGTTCGGACGACAGGGGATACGCAGTATTTT. This codes for CASSPGLAGVRTTGDTQYF. The chain employs TRBV18 and TRBJ2-3; 14 bases are shared with TRBD2. The CDR3 is 19 amino acids. Germline values: CDR1 KGHSH, CDR2 LQKENI. Trimming took 3 bases from V and 6 from J; bases not matched to a gene: 14. The full variable domain, its missing parts supplied by reference TRBV18 and TRBJ2-3, is NAGVMQNPRHLVRRRGQEARLRCSPMKGHSHVYWYRQLPEEGLKFMVYLQKENIIDESGMPKERFSAEFPKEGPSILRIQQVVRGDSAAYFCASSPGLAGVRTTGDTQYFGPGTRLTVL.

This clonotype turned up a few times. The chain recombines TRBV21-1 with TRBJ1-5; the listed D gene, TRBD1, was not tested against the DNA. TRBV21-1 is assigned pseudogene status. This CDR3 spans 16 amino acids. In DNA, the CDR3 is TGTGCCAGCATCGACAAGACAGGTTATAGCAATCAGCCCCAGCATTTT. Translation: CASIDKTGYSNQPQHF.

This chain joins TRBV29-1 and TRBJ2-5; tentative D call: TRBD1 (6 bases). V lost 4 bases, J lost 1 base, and 7 bases lay in between. Looked up from germline, CDR1 is SQVTM and CDR2 is ANQGSEA. The CDR3 is 12 amino acids. The chain's CDR3 is CSVAGAQETQYF. Written as DNA, the CDR3 is TGCAGCGTTGCAGGGGCCCAAGAGACCCAGTACTTC.

This clonotype was counted many times. V gene TRBV29-1 combines with J gene TRBJ2-5; tentative D call: TRBD1 (5 bases). The V gene's germline CDR1 is SQVTM and CDR2 ANQGSEA. The ends were cut back, 5 bases at V and 2 bases at J, with 12 bases in the middle. This CDR3 has 13 residues. The CDR3 reads CSVRWGGQETQYF. In nucleotides, the CDR3 is TGCAGCGTTCGGTGGGGCGGACAAGAGACCCAGTACTTC.

This clonotype was observed at least ten times. The chain has TRBV18 and TRBJ2-1, with 9 bases lining up with TRBD2. The CDR3 runs to 15 residues. After removal of 0 bases from V and 4 bases from J, the junction contained 1 base not matched to a gene. The germline CDR1 and CDR2 sequences are KGHSH and LQKENI. In DNA form, the CDR3 reads TGTGCCAGCTCACCACCGACTAGCGGTTACAATGAGCAGTTCTTC. Protein sequence: CASSPPTSGYNEQFF.

This clonotype occurred many times. The V and J genes are TRBV5-1 and TRBJ2-2, with TRBD1 matching over 7 bases. This CDR3 spans 15 amino acids. In germline, CDR1 is SGHRS, CDR2 YFSETQ. V shed 5 bases and J 7 bases; nucleotides not matched to a gene: 11. The DNA of the CDR3 is TGCGCCAGCAGTGAAGGACAGGCTTTCGTCGGGGAGCTGTTTTTT. Translated: CASSEGQAFVGELFF. Looking up the rest from reference TRBV5-1 and TRBJ2-2 gives the full variable domain: KAGVTQTPRYLIKTRGQQVTLSCSPISGHRSVSWYQQTPGQGLQFLFEYFSETQRNKGNFPGRFSGRQFSNSRSEMNVSTLELGDSALYLCASSEGQAFVGELFFGEGSRLTVL.

The sample holds many counts of this clonotype. V gene TRBV6-1 combines with J gene TRBJ2-7; D is perhaps TRBD2 (6 bases). V was pared by 5 bases and J by 3 bases, with 14 bases between. The germline CDR1 and CDR2 sequences are MNHNS and SASEGT. This CDR3 is built from 14 residues. Written as DNA, the CDR3 is TGTGCCAGCAGTCCCGGGGGAGAGCTCTACGAGCAGTACTTC. It translates to CASSPGGELYEQYF.

This clonotype was seen ten or more times. This chain joins TRBV29-1 and TRBJ2-1, with 11 bases aligning to TRBD2. V shed 4 bases, J shed 9 bases, and the junction held 8 bases outside the gene matches. This CDR3 is 14 amino acids long. Germline CDR1 and CDR2: SQVTM and ANQGSEA. Here the CDR3 DNA reads TGCAGCGTTGCCGGGACTAGCGGAGGGGGTGAGCAGTTCTTC. It translates to CSVAGTSGGGEQFF.